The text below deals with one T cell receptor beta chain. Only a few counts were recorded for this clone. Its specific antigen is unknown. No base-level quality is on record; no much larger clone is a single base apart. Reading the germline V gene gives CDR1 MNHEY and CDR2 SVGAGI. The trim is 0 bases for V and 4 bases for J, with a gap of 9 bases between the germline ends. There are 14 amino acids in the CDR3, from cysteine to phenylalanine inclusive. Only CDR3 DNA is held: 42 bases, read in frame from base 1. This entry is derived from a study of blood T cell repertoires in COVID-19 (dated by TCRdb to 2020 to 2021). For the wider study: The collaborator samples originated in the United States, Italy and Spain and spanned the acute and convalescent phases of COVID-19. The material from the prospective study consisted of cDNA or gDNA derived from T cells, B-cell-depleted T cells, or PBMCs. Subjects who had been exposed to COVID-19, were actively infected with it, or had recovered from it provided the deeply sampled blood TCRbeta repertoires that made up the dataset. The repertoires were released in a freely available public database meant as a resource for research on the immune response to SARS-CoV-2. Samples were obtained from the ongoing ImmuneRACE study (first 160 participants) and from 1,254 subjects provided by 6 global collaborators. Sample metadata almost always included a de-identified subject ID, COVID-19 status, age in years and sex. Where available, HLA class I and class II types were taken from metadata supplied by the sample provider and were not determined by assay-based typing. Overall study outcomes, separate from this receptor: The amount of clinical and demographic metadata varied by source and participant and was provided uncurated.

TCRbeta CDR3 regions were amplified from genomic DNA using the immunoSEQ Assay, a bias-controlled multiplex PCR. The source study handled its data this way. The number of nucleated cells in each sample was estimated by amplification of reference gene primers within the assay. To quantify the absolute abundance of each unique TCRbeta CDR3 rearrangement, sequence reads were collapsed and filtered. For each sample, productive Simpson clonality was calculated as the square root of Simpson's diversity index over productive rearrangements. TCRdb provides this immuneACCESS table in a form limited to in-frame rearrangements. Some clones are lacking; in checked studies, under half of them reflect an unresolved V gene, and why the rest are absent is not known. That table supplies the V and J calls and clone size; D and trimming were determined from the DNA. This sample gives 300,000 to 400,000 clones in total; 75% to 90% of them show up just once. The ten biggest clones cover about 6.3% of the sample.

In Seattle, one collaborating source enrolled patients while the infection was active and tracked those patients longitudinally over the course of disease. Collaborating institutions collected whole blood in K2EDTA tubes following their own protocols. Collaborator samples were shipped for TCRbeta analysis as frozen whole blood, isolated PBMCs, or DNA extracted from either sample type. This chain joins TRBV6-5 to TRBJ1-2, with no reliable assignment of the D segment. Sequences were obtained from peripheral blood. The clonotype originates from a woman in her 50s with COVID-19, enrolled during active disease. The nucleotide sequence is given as TGTGCCAGCAGTTACTCGAGCCCGCCCTATGGCTACACCTTC. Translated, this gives CASSYSSPPYGYTF.